A single sample is the source of the 11 T cell receptor beta chains below, sequenced in a study of OX40 agonist ivuxolimab in advanced cancers. The method was immunoSEQ multiplex PCR; TCRdb's version includes in-frame clones alone and lacks a portion of them. The sample lists 50,000 to 55,000 clones; 75% to 90% were seen once. The specimen comprised CD4+ or CD8+ T cells sorted from blood, sampled in a trial of the OX40 agonist ivuxolimab. The receptors shown here come from an adult with an advanced solid tumor such as melanoma, head and neck, liver or kidney cancer.

V usage is TRBV10-1 and J usage is TRBJ2-7; D is possibly TRBD1 (7 bases). The CDR3 sequence is 15 residues long. From germline, CDR1 is WNHNN and CDR2 SYGVQD (reference sequence). V was pared by 0 bases and J by 2 bases, with 11 bases between. The CDR3 protein is CASSESGQRAYEQYF. The CDR3 DNA is TGCGCCAGCAGTGAGTCGGGACAGCGGGCCTACGAGCAGTACTTC.

The V call is TRBV11-2, the J call TRBJ1-2, with D hard to call. Trimming pared 1 base from V and 5 bases from J, leaving 8 bases between. In germline, CDR1 is SGHAT, CDR2 FQNNGV. This CDR3 spans 13 amino acids. The CDR3 is CASSLAGGYGYTF. The CDR3 coding sequence is TGTGCCAGCAGCTTAGCAGGAGGGTATGGCTACACCTTC.

The chain recombines TRBV19 with TRBJ2-7; 11 bases align to TRBD1. Germline CDR1 is LNHDA and CDR2 is SQIVND (reference sequence). V lost 3 bases, J lost 6 bases, and 4 bases stayed unmatched. The CDR3 is 14 residues long. CDR3 DNA sequence: TGTGCCAGTAGTATGGACAGGGGGCCCGGCGAGCAGTACTTC. This gives the protein CASSMDRGPGEQYF.

The chain carries TRBV19 and TRBJ2-1, with D perhaps assigned TRBD1 or TRBD2 (7 bases each). This CDR3 spans 13 amino acids. Germline V lookup: CDR1 LNHDA, CDR2 SQIVND (reference sequence). With 8 bases removed from V and 7 bases from J, the gap between germline ends came to 15 bases. CDR3: CASGPQGGNEQFF. As DNA, the CDR3 is TGTGCCAGTGGGCCGCAGGGGGGGAATGAGCAGTTCTTC.

This clone was seen a single time. The chain carries TRBV7-9 and TRBJ2-3; no clear D gene. This CDR3 spans 14 amino acids. The germline V gene has CDR1 SEHNR and CDR2 FQNEAQ (reference sequence). Trimming pared 1 base from V and 6 bases from J, leaving 11 bases between. In DNA, the CDR3 is TGTGCCAGCAGCTTAGTTCAGGTTCAGGATACGCAGTATTTT. Amino acids: CASSLVQVQDTQYF.

This chain joins TRBV19 and TRBJ2-6, with 8 bases that match TRBD1. The junction had 2 bases not matched to a gene; V was cut back by 3 bases and J by 1 base. The CDR3 has 16 amino acids. CDR1 is LNHDA and CDR2 is SQIVND in the germline V gene (reference sequence). The CDR3: CASSIGTGSGANVLTF. DNA for the CDR3: TGTGCCAGTAGTATCGGGACAGGATCTGGGGCCAACGTCCTGACTTTC. Full variable domain (rest looked up from reference TRBV19 and TRBJ2-6): DGGITQSPKYLFRKEGQNVTLSCEQNLNHDAMYWYRQDPGQGLRLIYYSQIVNDFQKGDIAEGYSVSREKKESFPLTVTSAQKNPTAFYLCASSIGTGSGANVLTFGAGSRLTVL.

The chain recombines TRBV18 with TRBJ1-1, with D unresolved. The length of the CDR3 is 13 residues. V lost 5 bases to trimming and J lost 0 bases, with 7 bases between them. Per germline, CDR1 KGHSH and CDR2 LQKENI. The CDR3 loop is CASSEGVNTEAFF. The CDR3 DNA follows: TGTGCCAGCTCAGAGGGAGTGAACACTGAAGCTTTCTTT. Variable domain in full (rest from reference TRBV18 and TRBJ1-1): NAGVMQNPRHLVRRRGQEARLRCSPMKGHSHVYWYRQLPEEGLKFMVYLQKENIIDESGMPKERFSAEFPKEGPSILRIQQVVRGDSAAYFCASSEGVNTEAFFGQGTRLTVV.

The V and J genes are TRBV30 and TRBJ1-3; no firm D call. V was pared by 5 bases and J by 6 bases, with 14 bases between. Germline loops: CDR1 GTSNPN, CDR2 SVGIG (reference sequence). The CDR3 runs to 13 residues. Here the CDR3 DNA reads TGTGCCTGGGGAGATAAACTAGAAAACACCATATATTTT. Amino acid sequence: CAWGDKLENTIYF.

This chain links TRBV7-2 with TRBJ1-2, with 7 bases aligning to TRBD1. This CDR3 is built from 13 residues. Germline CDR1 SGHTA, CDR2 FQGNSA. V lost 3 bases to trimming and J lost 4 bases; unmatched junction nucleotides: 2. In DNA form, the CDR3 reads TGTGCCAGCAGCTTTGACAGGGCCTATGGCTACACCTTC. It codes for CASSFDRAYGYTF.

J is TRBJ1-1 and V is TRBV7-8, with 8 bases matching TRBD1. Germline trimming cut 4 bases from V and 3 bases from J; bases unmatched to any gene: 1. CDR1 is SGHVS, CDR2 FQNEAQ, per germline. There are 13 residues in the CDR3. As DNA, the CDR3 is TGTGCCAGCAGCTGGGGACAGGACACTGAAGCTTTCTTT. This codes for CASSWGQDTEAFF.

V gene TRBV6-1 combines with J gene TRBJ2-7; tentatively, D is TRBD1 (6 bases). The V end was cut by 7 bases, the J end by 0 bases, with 10 bases between. CDR3 length: 13 amino acids. Germline V lookup: CDR1 MNHNS, CDR2 SASEGT. Here the CDR3 reads CASTPGHSYEQYF. The DNA for the CDR3 is TGTGCCAGCACCCCGGGACACTCCTACGAGCAGTACTTC.